The clone carrying this T cell receptor beta chain has a single count. Antigen specificity is unknown. Other DNA sequences in the same sample also yield this CDR3. Produced via immunoSEQ multiplex PCR; TCRdb's table is partial and in-frame only. The repertoire has around 200,000 clones, approximately 90% of them found once; the top ten carry 0.95% to 1%. CDR1 is KGHDR, CDR2 SFDVKD, per germline. J was trimmed by 3 bases and V by 4 bases; bases with no gene match: 6. The CDR3 length is 15 residues. This sample stems from a study of T cell responses to AZD1222 COVID-19 vaccine. Whole-study results and caveats: No day 14 peak samples; only post-peak repertoires were characterized.

The TCR comes from an adult in good health. The chain joins TRBV24-1 to TRBJ1-2; 8 nucleotides agree with TRBD1. The input for sequencing was peripheral blood, taken on day 0 of AZD1222 vaccination. The CDR3 nucleotides are TGTGCCACCAGTGAAGCAGGACAGGGTGACTATGGCTACACCTTC. This translates into CATSEAGQGDYGYTF.